Here is one TCR beta chain with its context. What it binds is unknown. The germline V gene encodes CDR1 MDHEN and CDR2 SYDVKM. The CDR3 loop spans 12 amino acids. Trimming cost V 4 bases and J 3 bases, with 6 bases left between them. The sample belongs to a study of relationships among human T cell subsets. Memory T cells were selected with anti-CD45RO beads from the CD45RA-negative fraction. General study findings and limits: Th1, Th2 and regulatory T cells shared many CDR3 sequences. V, D, J usage, CDR3 length and N-additions were similar across seven subsets. A CD4+CD8+ double-positive population could not be excluded by bead sorting.

Semiquantitative ARM-PCR amplified T cell receptor alpha and beta CDR3 regions from mRNA. ARM-PCR used tagged nested gene-specific primers, then communal superprimers for exponential amplification. TCRdb reanalysed the multiplex PCR reads using MiXCR and keeps one entry per CDR3 protein. The sample lists about 9,100 distinct CDR3 sequences, around 49% occurring once. The specimen was memory T cells sorted from blood. The receptor's source is a man aged 40-55 years in good health. The gene calls are TRBV28 and TRBJ2-5; D uncertain. CDR3: CASSSGKETQYF. Here the CDR3 DNA reads TGTGCCAGCAGTTCAGGAAAAGAGACCCAGTACTTC.